Listed here are 31 T cell receptor beta chains from one sample, sequenced in a study of cytomegalovirus exposure and HLA in healthy donors. PCR employed 60 Vbeta and 13 Jbeta primers. The assay was immunoSEQ multiplex PCR, and TCRdb's table has in-frame clones only and misses some. Of approximately 150,000 clones in the sample, around 80% were seen once. The sample taken for sequencing was PBMCs. Receptors were obtained from a man in his forties in good health and CMV-seronegative.

CDR3 residues: CASSTPRLYNEQFF. DNA of the CDR3: TGTGCCAGCAGCACCCCCCGACTTTACAATGAGCAGTTCTTC. This chain links TRBV6-6 with TRBJ2-1, with D unclear. Germline V gene lookup returns CDR1 MNHNY and CDR2 SVGAGI (reference sequence). This CDR3 has 14 amino acids. V was cut by 6 bases and J by 4 bases, with 13 bases left in between.

This chain connects TRBV7-9 to TRBJ2-7; 8 bases line up with TRBD2. In germline, CDR1 is SEHNR, CDR2 FQNEAQ (reference sequence). V shed 5 bases, J shed 4 bases, and the junction held 13 bases outside the gene matches. This CDR3 is built from 16 residues. CDR3 residues: CASSPKRERGPYEQYF. Written as DNA, the CDR3 is TGTGCCAGCAGCCCCAAGCGGGAGCGAGGGCCTTACGAGCAGTACTTC.

This CDR3 reads CASSQGGFSNQPQHF. CDR3 in DNA: TGCGCCAGCAGCCAAGGAGGATTCAGCAATCAGCCCCAGCATTTT. V usage is TRBV4-1 and J usage is TRBJ1-5, with D unresolved. Per germline, CDR1 MGHRA and CDR2 YSYEKL. V lost 1 base and J 1 base, leaving 8 bases between the germline ends. This CDR3 region has 15 residues.

The chain employs TRBV27 and TRBJ2-1, with a possible D match to TRBD1 (5 bases). The CDR3 runs to 13 residues. Trimming pared 0 bases from V and 8 bases from J, leaving 8 bases between. Per the germline V gene, CDR1 is MNHEY and CDR2 is SMNVEV (reference sequence). The CDR3: CASSLSGAHEQFF. The CDR3 DNA is TGTGCCAGCAGTTTATCAGGGGCCCATGAGCAGTTCTTC.

This clone showed up just once. The gene calls are TRBV5-1 and TRBJ2-7; 7 nucleotides line up with TRBD2. The CDR3 runs 15 residues. The germline CDR1 and CDR2 sequences are SGHRS and YFSETQ. The ends lost 2 bases at V and 3 bases at J; junction bases unmatched: 8. The CDR3 protein is CASSFQAGWSYEQYF. CDR3 nucleotide sequence: TGCGCCAGCAGCTTCCAAGCGGGATGGAGCTACGAGCAGTACTTC. Full variable domain (rest looked up from reference TRBV5-1 and TRBJ2-7): KAGVTQTPRYLIKTRGQQVTLSCSPISGHRSVSWYQQTPGQGLQFLFEYFSETQRNKGNFPGRFSGRQFSNSRSEMNVSTLELGDSALYLCASSFQAGWSYEQYFGPGTRLTVT.

The rearrangement joins TRBV5-1 to TRBJ2-3; 9 positions match TRBD2. CDR3 length equals 18 residues. Losses at the gene ends were 4 bases for V and 6 bases for J; bases not matched to a gene: 18. Germline V gives CDR1 SGHRS, CDR2 YFSETQ. CDR3 in amino acids: CASSKDARTSERGDTQYF. Here the CDR3 DNA reads TGCGCCAGCAGCAAGGACGCCCGGACTAGCGAGCGAGGCGATACGCAGTATTTT.

The chain is built from TRBV21-1 and TRBJ2-7; no check of the table's D call, TRBD2, against the DNA was made. TRBV21-1 is assigned pseudogene status. This CDR3 has 15 amino acids. The CDR3 nucleotides read TGTGCCAGCAGCGCCTACTGCCGGGGCGGGGACGAGCAGTACTTC. Translating it yields CASSAYCRGGDEQYF.

J is TRBJ2-7 and V is TRBV4-1; tentatively, D is TRBD2 (5 bases). Trimming removed 2 bases at V and 0 bases at J, with 17 bases between. Germline CDR1 and CDR2: MGHRA and YSYEKL. There are 17 residues in the CDR3. The CDR3 bases are TGCGCCAGCAGCCAATACTGGAGCGGAGAGGTCTCCTACGAGCAGTACTTC. It encodes CASSQYWSGEVSYEQYF.

The genes are TRBV4-2 and TRBJ2-7; 10 nucleotides align to TRBD2. The CDR3 contains 16 residues. Germline V gene sequence: CDR1 LGHNA, CDR2 YNFKEQ. Trimming removed 2 bases from V and 2 bases from J; junction bases left unmatched: 6. CDR3 bases: TGTGCCAGCAGCCAATCGACTAGCGGGCTTACCTACGAGCAGTACTTC. Translated, it gives CASSQSTSGLTYEQYF.

The CDR3 reads CASSTRTGVGEKLFF. CDR3 DNA sequence: TGTGCCAGCAGCACCCGGACAGGTGTGGGTGAAAAACTGTTTTTT. The rearrangement uses TRBV9 and TRBJ1-4; 7 nucleotides match TRBD1. The V gene end was trimmed by 4 bases and the J gene end by 7 bases; junction bases not matched to a gene: 10. In germline, CDR1 is SGDLS, CDR2 YYNGEE. The CDR3 has 15 amino acids. Together with reference TRBV9 and TRBJ1-4, the CDR3 gives the full variable domain: DSGVTQTPKHLITATGQRVTLRCSPRSGDLSVYWYQQSLDQGLQFLIQYYNGEERAKGNILERFSAQQFPDLHSELNLSSLELGDSALYFCASSTRTGVGEKLFFGSGTQLSVL.

The rearrangement links TRBV18 to TRBJ1-3; D is unresolved. This CDR3 contains 15 residues. With 2 bases removed from V and 0 bases from J, the gap between germline ends came to 8 bases. From germline, CDR1 is KGHSH and CDR2 LQKENI. CDR3 amino acids: CASSPSVSSGNTIYF. The CDR3 DNA is TGTGCCAGCTCACCATCAGTATCCTCTGGAAACACCATATATTTT.

The chain carries TRBV10-3 and TRBJ2-1; TRBD2 matches 8 bases. J lost 0 bases, V lost 7 bases, and 5 bases had no gene match. This CDR3 has 15 residues. Germline V gene lookup returns CDR1 ENHRY and CDR2 SYGVKD. In DNA, the CDR3 is TGTGCCATCACCAGCGGGGGAAGCTCCTACAATGAGCAGTTCTTC. Encoded protein: CAITSGGSSYNEQFF.

This clone was recorded only once. The chain uses TRBV10-3 and TRBJ2-2; D may be TRBD1 (5 bases). Looked up from germline, CDR1 is ENHRY and CDR2 is SYGVKD. Trimming left V 4 bases short and J 1 base short, with 10 bases between. The CDR3 is 15 amino acids. CDR3 nucleotide sequence: TGTGCCATCAGTGCTAAGCAGGGGAACACCGGGGAGCTGTTTTTT. It codes for CAISAKQGNTGELFF.

The chain is built from TRBV9 and TRBJ2-5; D is possibly TRBD1 (6 bases). V lost 0 bases, J lost 4 bases, and 19 bases lay in between. This CDR3 is 17 amino acids long. Germline CDR1 is SGDLS and CDR2 is YYNGEE. CDR3: CASSVDVPGTLRETQYF. CDR3 DNA: TGTGCCAGCAGCGTAGACGTACCCGGGACACTGAGAGAGACCCAGTACTTC.

V is TRBV19 and J is TRBJ1-1, with a weak D call TRBD1 (6 bases). From germline, CDR1 is LNHDA and CDR2 SQIVND (reference sequence). The CDR3 contains 14 residues. V lost 3 bases to trimming and J lost 0 bases, with 8 bases between them. Here the CDR3 DNA reads TGTGCCAGTAGTATTTGGGGGCTGAACACTGAAGCTTTCTTT. Amino acid sequence: CASSIWGLNTEAFF.

The chain uses TRBV2 and TRBJ2-5; a possible D gene is TRBD2 (6 bases). The J call may be faulty, since TRBJ2-7 better matches the DNA end. The CDR3 spans 12 residues. Germline values: CDR1 SNHLY, CDR2 FYNNEI. The CDR3 nucleotides read TGTGCCAGCAGTTCGACTAGCTACGAGCAGTACTTC. It encodes CASSSTSYEQYF.

This clone was observed once. The chain recombines TRBV27 with TRBJ1-5; 7 bases map to TRBD1. The V gene end was trimmed by 4 bases and the J gene end by 3 bases; junction bases not matched to a gene: 3. The germline gives CDR1 MNHEY, CDR2 SMNVEV (reference sequence). The CDR3 length is 14 residues. The chain's CDR3 is CASSWTGFNQPQHF. CDR3 coding DNA: TGTGCCAGCAGTTGGACAGGTTTCAATCAGCCCCAGCATTTT.

This clone was detected a few times. Different DNA sequences within this sample yield the same CDR3. The genes are TRBV19 and TRBJ2-7; D perhaps matches TRBD2 (5 bases). V was trimmed by 1 base and J by 0 bases, leaving 7 bases between them. Per germline, CDR1 LNHDA and CDR2 SQIVND (reference sequence). The length of the CDR3 is 14 residues. The CDR3 region has the DNA TGTGCCAGTAGTATAGGAAGCGGCTCCTACGAGCAGTACTTC. It codes for CASSIGSGSYEQYF.

This clone was seen a handful of times. The chain uses TRBV11-3 and TRBJ2-1, with 8 bases aligning to TRBD2. From germline, CDR1 is SGHNT and CDR2 YENEEA. The CDR3 contains 16 residues. Trimming removed 4 bases from V and 6 bases from J; junction bases left unmatched: 11. The CDR3 DNA is TGTGCCAGCAGCTCTGGGGGGCTAGCGGGTGTCAATGAGCAGTTCTTC. It yields the protein CASSSGGLAGVNEQFF.

The genes are TRBV9 and TRBJ1-5; D perhaps matches TRBD1 (5 bases). Trimming cost V 10 bases and J 0 bases, with 14 bases left between them. This CDR3 has 14 residues. Germline CDR1 SGDLS, CDR2 YYNGEE. The CDR3 sequence: CASSAGISNQPQHF. CDR3 nucleotides: TGTGCCTCTTCTGCAGGGATTAGCAATCAGCCCCAGCATTTT.

J is TRBJ2-7 and V is TRBV19; maybe TRBD2 (6 bases). CDR1 is LNHDA, CDR2 SQIVND, per germline (reference sequence). V shed 6 bases and J shed 6 bases, with 21 bases lying between them. The length of the CDR3 is 15 residues. The CDR3 DNA sequence: TGTGCCAGTAGCCCCAGTTGGGAGGTCCGAGGCGAGCAGTACTTC. It encodes CASSPSWEVRGEQYF.

This chain connects TRBV11-3 to TRBJ1-3, with 8 bases that match TRBD1. Germline values: CDR1 SGHNT, CDR2 YENEEA. The CDR3 loop spans 15 amino acids. J lost 1 base, V lost 5 bases, and 4 bases had no gene match. For the CDR3, the DNA is TGTGCCAGCAGCGGCCGGACAGGGTCTGGAAACACCATATATTTT. It is translated as CASSGRTGSGNTIYF.

The rearrangement links TRBV5-6 to TRBJ1-2; unclear D gene. Germline V lookup: CDR1 SGHDT, CDR2 YYEEEE. This CDR3 has 15 residues. V lost 4 bases and J 4 bases, leaving 17 bases between the germline ends. DNA of the CDR3: TGTGCCAGCAGCCTGGCGGAGGGTCTTGGCTATGGCTACACCTTC. Amino acid sequence: CASSLAEGLGYGYTF. Full variable domain (remainder filled in from reference TRBV5-6 and TRBJ1-2): DAGVTQSPTHLIKTRGQQVTLRCSPKSGHDTVSWYQQALGQGPQFIFQYYEEEERQRGNFPDRFSGHQFPNYSSELNVNALLLGDSALYLCASSLAEGLGYGYTFGSGTRLTVV.

V usage is TRBV19 and J usage is TRBJ1-1; 7 bases align to TRBD1. Germline V gene sequence: CDR1 LNHDA, CDR2 SQIVND (reference sequence). The ends lost 0 bases at V and 10 bases at J; junction bases unmatched: 5. The CDR3 is 13 residues long. The CDR3 loop is CASSIDPNRGAFF. CDR3 sequence (DNA): TGTGCCAGTAGTATAGACCCTAACAGGGGAGCTTTCTTT.

The rearrangement uses TRBV2 and TRBJ2-7, with a possible D match to TRBD2 (5 bases). Germline V gene data show CDR1 as SNHLY and CDR2 as FYNNEI. The CDR3 length is 10 residues. V dropped 8 bases and J dropped 10 bases, with 12 bases sitting between them. CDR3 in amino acids: CASFGLGQYF. DNA of the CDR3: TGTGCCAGCTTTGGACTCGGTCAGTACTTC.

The chain joins TRBV5-4 to TRBJ1-5, with 7 bases aligning to TRBD1. V trimming: 0 bases; J trimming: 7 bases; junction bases outside the gene matches: 7. This CDR3 region has 15 residues. Germline CDR1 and CDR2: SGHNT and YYREEE (reference sequence). The CDR3 sequence is CASSLDRGGRQPQHF. CDR3 DNA: TGTGCCAGCAGCTTGGACAGGGGAGGAAGGCAGCCCCAGCATTTT.

The chain combines TRBV11-2 with TRBJ2-3; D gene unclear. Germline loops: CDR1 SGHAT, CDR2 FQNNGV. Between the trimmed V and J ends, which lost 6 bases and 2 bases, there was a span of 21 bases. The CDR3 is 17 amino acids. Here the CDR3 DNA reads TGTGCCAGCAGTCCGACTGTGAGTTCCCCCGCCACAGATACGCAGTATTTT. Protein: CASSPTVSSPATDTQYF.

The chain recombines TRBV20-1 with TRBJ2-1; no clear D gene. Germline V gene data show CDR1 as DFQATT and CDR2 as SNEGSKA (reference sequence). The ends were cut back, 4 bases at V and 5 bases at J, with 6 bases in the middle. CDR3 length: 11 residues. The CDR3 region has the DNA TGCAGTGCTATATTCCACAATGAGCAGTTCTTC. Residues: CSAIFHNEQFF.

This chain's CDR3 is CASSPMGGPYEQYF. The CDR3 nucleotides read TGTGCCAGTAGTCCCATGGGAGGGCCCTACGAGCAGTACTTC. The chain is built from TRBV19 and TRBJ2-7; 7 bases align to TRBD2. V lost 5 bases and J lost 2; bases outside the gene matches: 6. CDR1 LNHDA and CDR2 SQIVND come from the germline V gene (reference sequence). CDR3 length: 14 residues.

This chain joins TRBV10-3 and TRBJ2-7; tentative D call: TRBD2 (6 bases). V was shortened by 8 bases and J by 3 bases, with 11 bases between the two germline ends. This CDR3 is built from 12 residues. The germline V gene has CDR1 ENHRY and CDR2 SYGVKD. CDR3 nucleotides: TGTGCCATCGGCGGGGACGGCTACGAGCAGTACTTC. As protein: CAIGGDGYEQYF.

The chain joins TRBV29-1 to TRBJ1-2, with D perhaps matching TRBD1 (5 bases). The CDR3 length is 13 residues. Germline loops: CDR1 SQVTM, CDR2 ANQGSEA. The V gene lost 5 bases and the J gene lost 4 bases, with 14 bases spanning the gap. CDR3 nucleotide sequence: TGCAGCGTTAGTGGGGGGGAGAGCTATGGCTACACCTTC. Encoded protein: CSVSGGESYGYTF.